The 17 T cell receptor beta chains listed next were all sequenced from one sample in a study of radiation and T cells in renal cell carcinoma. The time point denotes: blood 4 weeks post-SBRT, at nephrectomy. This sample's treatment: 15 Gy SBRT to primary tumor, nephrectomy 4 weeks later. Measured with immunoSEQ multiplex PCR; TCRdb has only the in-frame clones, and not every one. The top ten clones hold around a sixth of a sample with 120,000 to 150,000 clones, about 88% of them seen once. Sequences were derived from blood, sampled from a patient whose treatment included radiotherapy and nephrectomy. These TCRs come from a woman between 50 and 59 years old with renal cell carcinoma.

This sequence joins TRBV5-1 and TRBJ2-2; unclear D gene. CDR1 and CDR2 (germline): SGHRS, YFSETQ. The CDR3 extends over 15 amino acids. Trimming pared 4 bases from V and 1 base from J, leaving 11 bases between. The CDR3 here is CASSPTTLNTGELFF. CDR3 DNA: TGCGCCAGCAGCCCCACGACCTTGAACACCGGGGAGCTGTTTTTT.

This clone appeared a single time. The gene calls are TRBV6-6 and TRBJ1-1; possible D gene TRBD1, 6 bases. The CDR3 spans 13 residues. The V gene lost 7 bases and the J gene lost 5 bases, with 14 bases spanning the gap. Germline V gives CDR1 MNHNY, CDR2 SVGAGI (reference sequence). The CDR3: CASNTGFNTEAFF. CDR3 nucleotides: TGTGCCAGCAACACAGGGTTTAATACTGAAGCTTTCTTT.

The rearrangement links TRBV6-1 to TRBJ2-5; D is undetermined. The germline V gene encodes CDR1 MNHNS and CDR2 SASEGT. This CDR3 comprises 13 residues. V lost 8 bases and J lost 2, with 12 bases in between. The CDR3 protein is CASSPGWQETQYF. The CDR3, as DNA: TGTGCCAGCTCTCCCGGATGGCAAGAGACCCAGTACTTC.

The chain couples TRBV9 to TRBJ1-2; the D gene is possibly TRBD1 (5 bases). The germline gives CDR1 SGDLS, CDR2 YYNGEE. Trimming cost V 0 bases and J 1 base, with 16 bases left between them. The CDR3 is 17 residues long. The CDR3 loop reads CASSVAQGPDLNYGYTF. CDR3 in DNA: TGTGCCAGCAGCGTAGCCCAGGGCCCCGATCTTAACTATGGCTACACCTTC.

V gene TRBV9 combines with J gene TRBJ2-2, with 7 bases matching TRBD2. The CDR3 runs 16 residues. V lost 3 bases to trimming and J lost 6 bases; unmatched junction nucleotides: 11. Germline loops: CDR1 SGDLS, CDR2 YYNGEE. This CDR3 reads CASSATGTKVAGELFF. Here the CDR3 DNA reads TGTGCCAGCAGCGCCACCGGGACTAAGGTGGCCGGGGAGCTGTTTTTT.

Only a few counts were recorded for this clone. The chain joins TRBV30 to TRBJ1-1; D call uncertain. The CDR3 length is 11 residues. V was clipped by 4 bases and J by 3 bases, with 6 bases between them. Germline V gene data show CDR1 as GTSNPN and CDR2 as SVGIG (reference sequence). CDR3 sequence (DNA): TGTGCCTGGAACAGAGACACTGAAGCTTTCTTT. This sequence encodes CAWNRDTEAFF.

The rearrangement uses TRBV18 and TRBJ1-5; TRBD1 might be the D (6 bases). Trimming left V 2 bases short and J 0 bases short, with 8 bases between. This CDR3 is built from 15 residues. The germline V gene encodes CDR1 KGHSH and CDR2 LQKENI. The CDR3 here is CASSPRGASNQPQHF. CDR3 in DNA: TGTGCCAGCTCACCAAGGGGGGCTAGCAATCAGCCCCAGCATTTT.

The chain employs TRBV15 and TRBJ2-7; possibly TRBD1 or TRBD2 for D (5 bases each). The V and J ends lost 0 bases and 5 bases respectively, with 14 bases between them. Germline V gene sequence: CDR1 LNHNV, CDR2 YYDKDF (reference sequence). The CDR3 spans 15 residues. The CDR3 protein is CATSRDWAGSNEQYF. The CDR3 nucleotides read TGTGCCACCAGCAGAGATTGGGCAGGGAGCAACGAGCAGTACTTC.

V is TRBV28 and J is TRBJ2-3; D is unresolved. The ends were cut back, 5 bases at V and 0 bases at J, with 6 bases in the middle. CDR1 is MDHEN, CDR2 SYDVKM, per germline. CDR3 length: 13 amino acids. CDR3 residues: CASSTTSTDTQYF. For the CDR3, the DNA is TGTGCCAGCAGTACTACAAGCACAGATACGCAGTATTTT.

The chain combines TRBV5-1 with TRBJ1-2, with no clear D. This CDR3 is 13 amino acids long. Germline CDR1 SGHRS, CDR2 YFSETQ. Trimming left V 3 bases short and J 2 bases short, with 8 bases between. The CDR3 region has the DNA TGCGCCAGCAGCTCGGACGGGAACTATGGCTACACCTTC. Protein sequence: CASSSDGNYGYTF.

The V call is TRBV1, the J call TRBJ2-7; TRBD1, the table's D call, lacks a check against the DNA. TRBV1 is a pseudogene segment. The CDR3 covers 13 residues. The CDR3 DNA sequence: TGCACCAACCTACCGGGACAGGGGCACGAGCAGTACTTC. This encodes CTNLPGQGHEQYF.

J is TRBJ1-6 and V is TRBV27, with 7 nucleotides matching TRBD1. The CDR3 extends over 15 amino acids. Germline CDR1 MNHEY, CDR2 SMNVEV (reference sequence). The J segment lost 8 bases and the V segment lost 0 bases, leaving 4 bases of the junction unmatched. The CDR3 loop reads CASSLSRDSYSPLHF. The CDR3 bases are TGTGCCAGCAGTTTATCCAGGGACAGCTATTCACCCCTCCACTTT.

A single count supports this clone. CDR3 bases: TGCGCCAGCACCACTCGGGAGGGAGCGATTGAAGCCGGGGAGCTGTTTTTT. Protein sequence: CASTTREGAIEAGELFF. The chain uses TRBV5-1 and TRBJ2-2; 8 bases are a match to TRBD2. This CDR3 is 17 amino acids long. The J segment lost 6 bases and the V segment lost 6 bases, leaving 16 bases of the junction unmatched. Germline assignment: CDR1 SGHRS and CDR2 YFSETQ.

The chain combines TRBV6-5 with TRBJ2-7; 8 bases agree with TRBD2. Germline CDR1 and CDR2: MNHEY and SVGAGI. The CDR3 sequence is 13 residues long. V dropped 7 bases and J dropped 3; count of bases not matched to a gene: 5. The CDR3 reads CASMRGDYYEQYF. CDR3 DNA sequence: TGTGCCAGCATGCGGGGGGATTACTACGAGCAGTACTTC.

The rearrangement uses TRBV28 and TRBJ2-1, with 10 bases fitting TRBD1. Germline V gene data show CDR1 as MDHEN and CDR2 as SYDVKM. With 1 base clipped from V and 5 bases from J, the junction kept 5 bases outside the gene matches. This CDR3 spans 16 amino acids. The CDR3 DNA follows: TGTGCCAGCAGTTTATACCCGGACAGGGGGGACAATGAGCAGTTCTTC. Protein sequence: CASSLYPDRGDNEQFF.

This chain joins TRBV6-5 and TRBJ2-3; D call uncertain. V lost 0 bases, J lost 6 bases, and 4 bases lay in between. Germline CDR1 and CDR2: MNHEY and SVGAGI. The CDR3 totals 12 residues. CDR3 in amino acids: CASSYSGDTQYF. The CDR3 coding sequence is TGTGCCAGCAGTTACTCAGGTGATACGCAGTATTTT.

This clone was detected once. The CDR3 protein is CARSKKRGGFVTDTQYF. In nucleotides, the CDR3 is TGTGCCAGAAGCAAGAAGCGGGGGGGCTTTGTCACAGATACGCAGTATTTT. The V gene is TRBV5-3, the J gene TRBJ2-3; 10 bases line up with TRBD2. TRBV5-3 is an ORF, with its function uncertain. V lost 4 bases and J lost 2; bases outside the gene matches: 10. The CDR3 spans 17 residues.